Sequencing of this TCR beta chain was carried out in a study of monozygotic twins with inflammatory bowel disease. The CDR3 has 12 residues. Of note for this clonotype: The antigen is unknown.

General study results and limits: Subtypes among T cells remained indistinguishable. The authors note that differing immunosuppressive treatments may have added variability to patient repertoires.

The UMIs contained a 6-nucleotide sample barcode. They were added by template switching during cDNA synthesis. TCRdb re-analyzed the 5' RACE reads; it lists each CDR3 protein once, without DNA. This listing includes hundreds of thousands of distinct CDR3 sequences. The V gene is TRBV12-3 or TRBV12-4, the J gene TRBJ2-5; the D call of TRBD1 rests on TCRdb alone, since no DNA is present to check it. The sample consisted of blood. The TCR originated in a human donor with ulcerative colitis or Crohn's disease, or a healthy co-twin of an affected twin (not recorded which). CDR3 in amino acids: CASSLRPGGQYF.